This TCR beta chain is drawn from a study of cytomegalovirus exposure and HLA in healthy donors. Notes on the study in general: Investigators reported approximately 170 TCR beta chains as tied to cytomegalovirus. According to a later analysis, TCR clusters from the first cohort tended to co-occur in the 100 to 150 validation repertoires. Per published reports, the classifier diagnosed cytomegalovirus status with high specificity and sensitivity.

Data came from immunoSEQ multiplex PCR; TCRdb stores just in-frame clones and leaves some out. The table includes fewer than 150,000 clones, about 83% detected once. A 120-subject validation cohort, separate from the approximately 610-subject first cohort, supplied the donors. About this clone itself: Its antigen is not known.

The sequence came from a man younger than 35 in good health and CMV-seronegative. Sequences were obtained from PBMCs.

The CDR3 sequence is CASSGGQGPTNEQFF. CDR3 nucleotide sequence: TGTGCCAGCAGCGGTGGACAGGGGCCGACCAATGAGCAGTTCTTC. The genes are TRBV11-3 and TRBJ2-1; 9 nucleotides agree with TRBD1. CDR3 length: 15 residues. V dropped 5 bases and J dropped 6; count of bases not matched to a gene: 8. The germline V gene encodes CDR1 SGHNT and CDR2 YENEEA.